Listed here are 18 T cell receptor beta chains from one sample, sequenced in a study of T-cell reconstitution after alpha-beta-depleted transplantation in children (dated by TCRdb to the mid-2010s). The method was PCR. The sample was run on an Illumina HiSeq 2500. TCR libraries were prepared with molecular barcoding, using unique molecular identifiers to normalize TCRbeta repertoire quantification. TCRdb ran its own pipeline on the public reads, namely fastp trimming at Q25 and MiXCR clone calling, and kept in-frame beta chains. Every distinct CDR3 protein forms one entry, paired with its most common genes and DNA. This sample comprises fewer than 550,000 distinct CDR3 sequences, about an eighth of them detected only once. The ten most abundant clones make up 14% of the sample. Per the publication, the treatment or condition label means: allogeneic hematopoietic cell transplantation with graft depleted of TCRalphabeta T cells and CD19 B cells.

Material: PBMCs, mostly from graft donor cells, obtained 180 days after TCRalphabeta/CD19-depleted stem cell transplant. These receptors originate from a female patient between 2 and 15 years old who had a stem cell transplant for aplastic anemia, so the T cells may come from the graft donor.

The chain couples TRBV5-1 to TRBJ1-2, with TRBD1 matching 10 bases. Germline CDR1 is SGHRS and CDR2 is YFSETQ. Losses at the gene ends were 4 bases for V and 8 bases for J; bases not matched to a gene: 5. CDR3 size: 13 residues. The CDR3 DNA is TGCGCCAGCAGCGGTTGGGACAGGGGAGGCTACACCTTC. It codes for CASSGWDRGGYTF.

This clonotype has more than one count but fewer than ten. The V and J genes are TRBV4-3 and TRBJ2-7; D not certain. Germline CDR1 LGHNA, CDR2 YSLEER. The germline V and J ends were trimmed by 0 bases and 6 bases, with 15 bases remaining between them. The CDR3 loop spans 15 amino acids. The CDR3 region is CASSQDMLYTAEQYF. The CDR3 coding sequence is TGCGCCAGCAGCCAAGACATGCTTTATACCGCCGAGCAGTACTTC.

The V gene is TRBV20-1, the J gene TRBJ2-1; the D is unclear. Germline V gene lookup returns CDR1 DFQATT and CDR2 SNEGSKA (reference sequence). With 8 bases removed from V and 8 bases from J, the gap between germline ends came to 10 bases. This CDR3 spans 10 amino acids. For the CDR3, the DNA is TGCAGTACCGGCAAGCATGAGCAGTTCTTC. Translating it yields CSTGKHEQFF.

There are a few counts of this clonotype. The V and J genes are TRBV11-2 and TRBJ1-5; 7 bases align to TRBD1. Germline values: CDR1 SGHAT, CDR2 FQNNGV. V lost 0 bases, J lost 7 bases, and 6 bases stayed unmatched. The CDR3 totals 15 residues. The CDR3 is CASSLEPGTEQPQHF. The CDR3 DNA follows: TGTGCCAGCAGCTTAGAACCCGGGACAGAACAGCCCCAGCATTTT.

This clonotype was recorded at least ten times. CDR3 in DNA: TGTGCCACCAGTGAACCTGGACTAGCGGGAGTCCCATCCTACAATGAGCAGTTCTTC. Translation: CATSEPGLAGVPSYNEQFF. The chain couples TRBV24-1 to TRBJ2-1, with TRBD2 matching 13 bases. V was clipped by 4 bases and J by 1 base; unmatched bases: 9. Germline loops: CDR1 KGHDR, CDR2 SFDVKD. This CDR3 has 19 amino acids.

As DNA, the CDR3 is TGTGCCAGCAGCCCCCGGACAGGAATCAACTATGGCTACACCTTC. Amino acids: CASSPRTGINYGYTF. This chain joins TRBV13 and TRBJ1-2; 7 positions match TRBD1. The ends lost 5 bases at V and 2 bases at J; junction bases unmatched: 8. The CDR3 has 15 residues. CDR1 PRHDT and CDR2 FYEKMQ come from the germline V gene (reference sequence).

The CDR3 loop reads CSVTPCDLKGYEQYV. CDR3 bases: TGCAGCGTTACCCCTTGCGATCTAAAGGGCTACGAGCAGTACGTC. V is TRBV29-1 and J is TRBJ2-7; no reliable D call. The germline V gene encodes CDR1 SQVTM and CDR2 ANQGSEA. The CDR3 sequence is 15 residues long. Trimming pared 5 bases from V and 3 bases from J, leaving 20 bases between.

A note on this clonotype: Being one base from a much bigger clone, this may be a read error. The V gene is TRBV12-3 or TRBV12-4, the J gene TRBJ1-5, with a tentative D call TRBD1 (5 bases). The CDR3 is 14 residues long. CDR3 bases: TGTGCCAGCAGTCTATCCTATAGGGGTCAGCCCCGGCATTTT. Protein product: CASSLSYRGQPRHF.

At least ten counts were recorded for this clonotype. The chain joins TRBV7-9 to TRBJ2-7, with 7 bases lining up with TRBD2. The V gene end was trimmed by 10 bases and the J gene end by 2 bases; junction bases not matched to a gene: 11. Germline V gives CDR1 SEHNR, CDR2 FQNEAQ (reference sequence). The length of the CDR3 is 14 residues. CDR3 residues: CATEGRDYPYEQYF. In DNA, the CDR3 is TGTGCCACCGAAGGAAGGGACTATCCCTACGAGCAGTACTTC. The whole variable domain, filled in from reference TRBV7-9 and TRBJ2-7, reads DTGVSQNPRHKITKRGQNVTFRCDPISEHNRLYWYRQTLGQGPEFLTYFQNEAQLEKSRLLSDRFSAERPKGSFSTLEIQRTEQGDSAMYLCATEGRDYPYEQYFGPGTRLTVT.

This clonotype was found a few times. The chain joins TRBV18 to TRBJ2-3; D call uncertain. Trimming took 1 base from V and 2 from J, leaving 10 bases between them. This CDR3 comprises 15 residues. Germline CDR1 KGHSH, CDR2 LQKENI. The CDR3 DNA reads TGTGCCAGCTCACCACACACCAAAAACACAGATACGCAGTATTTT. This sequence encodes CASSPHTKNTDTQYF.

The rearrangement links TRBV20-1 to TRBJ2-7; tentative D call: TRBD2 (6 bases). Per germline, CDR1 DFQATT and CDR2 SNEGSKA (reference sequence). Trimming pared 5 bases from V and 7 bases from J, leaving 9 bases between. The CDR3 consists of 10 residues. The CDR3 DNA is TGCAGTGCTGATGCGGGGGAGCAGTACTTC. Translated, it gives CSADAGEQYF.

This clonotype was seen repeatedly, ten times or more. The gene calls are TRBV12-3 or TRBV12-4 and TRBJ2-5; 12 bases fit TRBD2. The CDR3 loop spans 17 amino acids. Trimming cost V 4 bases and J 5 bases; bases outside gene matches: 11. The CDR3 sequence: CASSSRPTSGSWETQYF. As DNA, the CDR3 is TGTGCCAGCAGTTCCCGACCGACTAGCGGGAGTTGGGAGACCCAGTACTTC.

This chain connects TRBV18 to TRBJ1-1; D is perhaps TRBD1 (5 bases). Germline V gene data show CDR1 as KGHSH and CDR2 as LQKENI. CDR3 size: 14 residues. V lost 3 bases, J lost 4 bases, and 12 bases lay in between. The CDR3 spells CASSPLERGTEAFF. The DNA of the CDR3 is TGTGCCAGCTCACCTCTCGAAAGGGGCACTGAAGCTTTCTTT.

The table lists this clonotype with a few counts. The chain links TRBV19 to TRBJ1-2; maybe TRBD1 (5 bases). Germline V CDR1 and CDR2: LNHDA, SQIVND (reference sequence). V lost 3 bases, J lost 2 bases, and 19 bases lay in between. This CDR3 region has 17 residues. The CDR3 DNA follows: TGTGCCAGTAGTATCCTCTGGGGCCCACCAAAAAACTATGGCTACACCTTC. Its translation is CASSILWGPPKNYGYTF.

The chain links TRBV7-9 to TRBJ1-2, with unresolved D. Germline CDR1 SEHNR, CDR2 FQNEAQ (reference sequence). This CDR3 has 12 residues. V was clipped by 3 bases and J by 8 bases, with 10 bases between them. The CDR3 loop reads CASSFVGGGYTF. In DNA form, the CDR3 reads TGTGCCAGCAGCTTCGTGGGCGGGGGCTACACCTTC.

This clonotype was counted ten times or more. The chain employs TRBV12-3 or TRBV12-4 and TRBJ2-3; 12 nucleotides match TRBD2. J gave up 1 base and V 4 bases, and 9 bases lay outside the gene matches. This CDR3 spans 18 amino acids. CDR3 sequence (DNA): TGTGCCAGCAGTTGGAGACTAGCGGGGGTCTCGGGCACAGATACGCAGTATTTT. Protein sequence: CASSWRLAGVSGTDTQYF.

This clonotype has only a few counts. This chain uses TRBV2 with TRBJ2-3; 8 nucleotides match TRBD1. The CDR3 extends over 14 amino acids. V shed 8 bases and J 1 base; nucleotides not matched to a gene: 5. Germline V lookup: CDR1 SNHLY, CDR2 FYNNEI. DNA for the CDR3: TGTGCCAGCGGGGACAGGTTTGGCACAGATACGCAGTATTTT. Protein: CASGDRFGTDTQYF.

The gene calls are TRBV4-3 and TRBJ2-2, with 16 bases aligning to TRBD2. The CDR3 sequence is 18 residues long. CDR1 is LGHNA, CDR2 YSLEER, per germline. V shed 4 bases and J 4 bases; nucleotides not matched to a gene: 6. The CDR3 DNA follows: TGCGCCAGCAGCCGGCTGGGACTAGCGGGAGGGGGCACCGGGGAGCTGTTTTTT. As protein: CASSRLGLAGGGTGELFF.